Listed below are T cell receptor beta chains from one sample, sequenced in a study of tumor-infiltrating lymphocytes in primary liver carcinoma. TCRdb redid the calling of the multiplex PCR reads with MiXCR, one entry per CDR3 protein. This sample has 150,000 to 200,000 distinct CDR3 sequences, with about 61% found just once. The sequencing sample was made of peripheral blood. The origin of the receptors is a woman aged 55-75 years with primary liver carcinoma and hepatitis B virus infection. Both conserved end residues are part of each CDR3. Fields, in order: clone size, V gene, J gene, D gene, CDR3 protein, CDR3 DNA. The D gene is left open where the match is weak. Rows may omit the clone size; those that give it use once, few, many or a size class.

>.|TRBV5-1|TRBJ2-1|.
CASSLEFLGQEQFF
TGCGCCAGCAGCTTGGAATTTTTAGGTCAGGAGCAGTTCTTC
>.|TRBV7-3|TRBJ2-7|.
CASSSQVHMEYEQYF
TGTGCCAGCAGCTCACAGGTACATATGGAATACGAGCAGTACTTC
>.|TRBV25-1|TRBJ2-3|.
CASSWGPDTQYF
TGTGCCAGCAGTTGGGGTCCAGATACGCAGTATTTT
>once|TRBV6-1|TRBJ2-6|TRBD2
CATPTSGNSGANVLTF
TGTGCCACCCCGACTAGCGGGAACTCTGGGGCCAACGTCCTGACTTTC
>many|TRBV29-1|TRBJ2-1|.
CSVDPSLGTNEQFF
TGCAGCGTTGATCCTAGTCTTGGAACCAATGAGCAGTTCTTC
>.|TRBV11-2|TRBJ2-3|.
CASSLTLVDTRYF
TGTGCCAGCAGCTTAACCTTGGTGGATACGCGATATTTT
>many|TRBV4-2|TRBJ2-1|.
CASSRNARGSSYNEQFF
TGTGCCAGCAGCCGCAATGCGAGGGGAAGCTCCTACAATGAGCAGTTCTTC
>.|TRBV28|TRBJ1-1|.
CARSPPWVAEAFF
TGTGCCAGGAGCCCACCATGGGTCGCTGAAGCTTTCTTT
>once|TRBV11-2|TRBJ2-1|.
CTSSLSRRGPGNEQFF
TGTACCAGCAGCTTATCTCGCCGAGGGCCTGGCAATGAGCAGTTCTTC
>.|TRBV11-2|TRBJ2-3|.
CASRLSQGADTHYF
TGTGCCAGTAGGCTATCACAGGGAGCTGATACGCATTATTTT
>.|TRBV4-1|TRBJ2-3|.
CASSPLPSNADTQYF
TGCGCCAGCAGCCCCTTACCCTCCAACGCAGATACGCAGTATTTT
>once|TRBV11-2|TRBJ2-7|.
CASSSQSGHSYEQYF
TGTGCCAGCAGCTCCCAATCAGGGCACTCCTACGAGCAGTACTTC
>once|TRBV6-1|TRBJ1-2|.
CASTQDNYGYTF
TGTGCCAGCACCCAGGACAACTATGGCTACACCTTC
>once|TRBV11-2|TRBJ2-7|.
CASSLTIGYKSSYKQYF
TGTGCCAGCAGCTTAACTATCGGGTATAAAAGCTCCTACAAGCAGTACTTC
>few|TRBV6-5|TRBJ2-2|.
CASSYAVDGTGELFF
TGTGCCAGCAGTTACGCAGTGGACGGCACCGGGGAGCTGTTTTTT
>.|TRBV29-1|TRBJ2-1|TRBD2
CSIEIGLARNSYNEQFF
TGCAGCATTGAAATCGGACTAGCGCGGAACTCCTACAATGAGCAGTTCTTC
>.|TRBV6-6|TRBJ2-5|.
CASSYTGAIGTQYF
TGTGCCAGCAGTTACACCGGGGCCATAGGGACCCAGTACTTC
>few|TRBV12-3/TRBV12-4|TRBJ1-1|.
CASSFRVITEAFF
TGTGCCAGCAGTTTTAGGGTTATCACTGAAGCTTTCTTT
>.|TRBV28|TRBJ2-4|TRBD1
CASSLLMRPGGMFKNIQYF
TGTGCCAGCAGTTTGTTGATGAGGCCAGGGGGCATGTTCAAAAACATTCAGTACTTC
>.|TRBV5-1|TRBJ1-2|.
CASSSDRTNYGYTF
TGCGCCAGCAGCTCCGACAGGACTAACTATGGCTACACCTTC
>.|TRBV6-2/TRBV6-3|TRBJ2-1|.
CTSSRNSEQFF
TGTACCAGCAGCCGCAACAGTGAGCAGTTCTTC
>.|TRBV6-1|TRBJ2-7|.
CASRDRLPTSYEQYF
TGTGCCAGCAGAGACCGATTACCAACCTCCTACGAGCAGTACTTC
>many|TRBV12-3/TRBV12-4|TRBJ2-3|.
CASSRSLNADTQYF
TGTGCCAGCAGCCGATCCCTAAACGCAGATACGCAGTATTTT
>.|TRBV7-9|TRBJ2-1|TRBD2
CASSASGRHYNEQFF
TGTGCCAGCAGTGCTAGCGGGAGGCACTACAATGAGCAGTTCTTC
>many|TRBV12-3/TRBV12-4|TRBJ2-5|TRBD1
CASSFGTGDLETQYF
TGTGCCAGCAGTTTCGGGACAGGGGATTTAGAGACCCAGTACTTC
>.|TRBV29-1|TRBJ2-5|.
CSIEAWLGWGTQYF
TGCAGCATTGAAGCATGGCTTGGGTGGGGGACCCAGTACTTC
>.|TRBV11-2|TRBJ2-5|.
CASSFTTSRRVPGTQYF
TGTGCCAGCAGCTTTACTACTAGCAGGAGGGTCCCGGGGACCCAATACTTC
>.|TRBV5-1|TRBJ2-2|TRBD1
CASSFREGGAGELFF
TGCGCCAGCAGCTTCAGAGAAGGGGGCGCGGGGGAGCTGTTTTTT
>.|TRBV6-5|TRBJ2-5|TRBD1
CASSPTAGGRETQYF
TGTGCCAGCAGCCCTACAGCAGGGGGCCGAGAGACCCAGTACTTC
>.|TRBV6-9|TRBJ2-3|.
CASSYSSGKGIDTQYF
TGTGCCAGCAGTTACTCGAGTGGGAAGGGCATAGATACGCAGTATTTT
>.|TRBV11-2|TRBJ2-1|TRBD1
CASSSGGRVYNEQFF
TGTGCTAGCAGCTCAGGGGGCAGGGTCTACAATGAACAGTTCTTC
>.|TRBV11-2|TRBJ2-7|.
CTSSPGYEQYF
TGTACCAGTAGCCCGGGCTACGAGCAGTACTTC
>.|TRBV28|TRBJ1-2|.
CACSPRWDNYGYTF
TGTGCCTGCAGTCCCCGGTGGGATAACTATGGCTACACCTTC
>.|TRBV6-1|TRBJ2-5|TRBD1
CASSPGQGAETQYF
TGTGCCAGCAGTCCAGGACAGGGGGCAGAGACCCAGTACTTC
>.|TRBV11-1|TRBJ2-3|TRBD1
CAGSWGQGDTDTQYF
TGTGCCGGCAGCTGGGGACAGGGAGATACAGATACGCAGTATTTT
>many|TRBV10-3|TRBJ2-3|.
CAISWAGDTQYF
TGTGCCATCAGTTGGGCCGGCGATACGCAGTATTTT
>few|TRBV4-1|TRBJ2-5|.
CASSHRDEETQYF
TGCGCCAGCAGCCATAGGGATGAAGAGACCCAGTACTTC
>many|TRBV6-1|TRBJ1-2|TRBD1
CASIVVGGVYGYTF
TGTGCCAGCATTGTTGTAGGGGGCGTCTATGGCTACACCTTC
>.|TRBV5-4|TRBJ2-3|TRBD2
CASSLGLAGSDTQYF
TGTGCCAGCAGCTTGGGACTAGCGGGATCAGATACGCAGTATTTT
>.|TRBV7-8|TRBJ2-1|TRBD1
CTSSLAPGQAYNEQFF
TGTACCAGCAGCTTAGCGCCGGGACAGGCCTACAATGAGCAGTTCTTC
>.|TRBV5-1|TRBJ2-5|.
CVSSWTRQETQYF
TGCGTCAGCAGCTGGACACGACAAGAGACCCAGTACTTC
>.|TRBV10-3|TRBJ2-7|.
CAISSWESYEQYF
TGTGCCATCAGTTCGTGGGAGAGTTACGAGCAGTACTTC
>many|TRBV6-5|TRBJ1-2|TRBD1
CASSSGQGIYGYTF
TGTGCCAGCAGTTCGGGACAGGGGATCTATGGCTACACCTTC
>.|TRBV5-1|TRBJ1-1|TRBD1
CASSLADRGGTEAFF
TGCGCCAGCAGCTTGGCCGACAGGGGAGGCACTGAAGCTTTCTTT
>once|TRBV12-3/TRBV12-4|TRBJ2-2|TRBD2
CASRGLARGPRELFF
TGTGCCAGCAGGGGACTAGCGAGAGGGCCCCGAGAGCTGTTTTTT
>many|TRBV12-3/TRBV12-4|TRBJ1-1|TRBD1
CASRRQGNTEAFF
TGTGCCAGCAGGAGACAGGGGAACACTGAAGCTTTCTTT
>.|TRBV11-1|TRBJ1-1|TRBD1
CASSPGQKTTEAFF
TGTGCCAGCAGCCCGGGACAGAAAACCACTGAAGCTTTCTTT
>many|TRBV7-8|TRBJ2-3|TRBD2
CASTFPLASGSASTDTQYF
TGTGCCAGCACCTTTCCCCTGGCTAGCGGGAGTGCTAGCACAGATACGCAGTATTTT
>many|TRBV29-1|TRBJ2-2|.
CSVGGTGELFF
TGCAGCGTTGGGGGCACCGGGGAGCTGTTTTTT